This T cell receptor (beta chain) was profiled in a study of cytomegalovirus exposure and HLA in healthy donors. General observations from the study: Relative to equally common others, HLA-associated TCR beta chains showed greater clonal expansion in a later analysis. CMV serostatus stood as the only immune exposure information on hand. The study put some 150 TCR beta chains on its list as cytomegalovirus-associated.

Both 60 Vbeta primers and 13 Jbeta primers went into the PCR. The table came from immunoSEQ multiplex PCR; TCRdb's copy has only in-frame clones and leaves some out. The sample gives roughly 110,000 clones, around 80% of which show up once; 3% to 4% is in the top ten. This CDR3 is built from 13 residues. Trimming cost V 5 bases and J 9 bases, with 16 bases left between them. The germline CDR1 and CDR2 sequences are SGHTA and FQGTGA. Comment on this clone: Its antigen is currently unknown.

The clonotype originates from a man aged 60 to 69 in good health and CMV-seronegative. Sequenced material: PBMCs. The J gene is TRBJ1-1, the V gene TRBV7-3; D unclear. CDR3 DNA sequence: TGTGCCAGCAGCACCGTGGCAGGTGATAAAGCTTTCTTT. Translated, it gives CASSTVAGDKAFF.